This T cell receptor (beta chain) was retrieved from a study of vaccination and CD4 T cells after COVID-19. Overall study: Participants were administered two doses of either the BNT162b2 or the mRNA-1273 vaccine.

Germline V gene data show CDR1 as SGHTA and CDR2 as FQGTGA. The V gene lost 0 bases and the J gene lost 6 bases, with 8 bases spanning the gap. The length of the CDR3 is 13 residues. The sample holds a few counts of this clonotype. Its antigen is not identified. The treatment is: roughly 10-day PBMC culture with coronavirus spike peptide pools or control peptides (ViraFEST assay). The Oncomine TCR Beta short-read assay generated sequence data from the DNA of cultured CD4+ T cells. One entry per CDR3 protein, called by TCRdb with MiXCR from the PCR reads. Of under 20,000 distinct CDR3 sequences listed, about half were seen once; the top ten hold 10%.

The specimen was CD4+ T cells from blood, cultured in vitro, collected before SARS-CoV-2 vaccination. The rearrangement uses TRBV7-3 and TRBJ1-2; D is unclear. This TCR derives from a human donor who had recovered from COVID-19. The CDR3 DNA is TGTGCCAGCAGCTTAACGAGGGCAGATGGCTACACCTTC. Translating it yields CASSLTRADGYTF.